This TCR beta chain was sequenced during a study of post-analysis software for immune sequencing data. Remarks on this clonotype: Antigen unknown.

The junction had 7 bases not matched to a gene; V was cut back by 6 bases and J by 7 bases. The CDR3 extends over 15 amino acids. The TCR beta cDNA libraries carried unique molecular identifiers. With about 0.95 to 10 million T cells as the source, some 500,000 cDNA molecules resulted. TCRdb redid the calling of the PCR reads with MiXCR, one entry per CDR3 protein. The table records a few hundred thousand distinct CDR3 sequences, less than 40% of them present only once. Study-wide results and caveats: Controls showed lower frequencies than patients for five or six TRBV segments, and TRBV5-6, TRBV5-1 and TRBV20-1 were among these. Significantly lower normalized Chao1 diversity was found in patients with multiple sclerosis relative to controls.

The TCR was taken from a girl between 5 and 17 years old with multiple sclerosis. This chain links TRBV12-3 or TRBV12-4 with TRBJ1-6; 9 bases align to TRBD1. Sequencing was performed on blood. As DNA, the CDR3 is TGTGCCAGCAGAAACCGACAGGGGGTGAATTCACCCCTCCACTTT. It yields the protein CASRNRQGVNSPLHF.